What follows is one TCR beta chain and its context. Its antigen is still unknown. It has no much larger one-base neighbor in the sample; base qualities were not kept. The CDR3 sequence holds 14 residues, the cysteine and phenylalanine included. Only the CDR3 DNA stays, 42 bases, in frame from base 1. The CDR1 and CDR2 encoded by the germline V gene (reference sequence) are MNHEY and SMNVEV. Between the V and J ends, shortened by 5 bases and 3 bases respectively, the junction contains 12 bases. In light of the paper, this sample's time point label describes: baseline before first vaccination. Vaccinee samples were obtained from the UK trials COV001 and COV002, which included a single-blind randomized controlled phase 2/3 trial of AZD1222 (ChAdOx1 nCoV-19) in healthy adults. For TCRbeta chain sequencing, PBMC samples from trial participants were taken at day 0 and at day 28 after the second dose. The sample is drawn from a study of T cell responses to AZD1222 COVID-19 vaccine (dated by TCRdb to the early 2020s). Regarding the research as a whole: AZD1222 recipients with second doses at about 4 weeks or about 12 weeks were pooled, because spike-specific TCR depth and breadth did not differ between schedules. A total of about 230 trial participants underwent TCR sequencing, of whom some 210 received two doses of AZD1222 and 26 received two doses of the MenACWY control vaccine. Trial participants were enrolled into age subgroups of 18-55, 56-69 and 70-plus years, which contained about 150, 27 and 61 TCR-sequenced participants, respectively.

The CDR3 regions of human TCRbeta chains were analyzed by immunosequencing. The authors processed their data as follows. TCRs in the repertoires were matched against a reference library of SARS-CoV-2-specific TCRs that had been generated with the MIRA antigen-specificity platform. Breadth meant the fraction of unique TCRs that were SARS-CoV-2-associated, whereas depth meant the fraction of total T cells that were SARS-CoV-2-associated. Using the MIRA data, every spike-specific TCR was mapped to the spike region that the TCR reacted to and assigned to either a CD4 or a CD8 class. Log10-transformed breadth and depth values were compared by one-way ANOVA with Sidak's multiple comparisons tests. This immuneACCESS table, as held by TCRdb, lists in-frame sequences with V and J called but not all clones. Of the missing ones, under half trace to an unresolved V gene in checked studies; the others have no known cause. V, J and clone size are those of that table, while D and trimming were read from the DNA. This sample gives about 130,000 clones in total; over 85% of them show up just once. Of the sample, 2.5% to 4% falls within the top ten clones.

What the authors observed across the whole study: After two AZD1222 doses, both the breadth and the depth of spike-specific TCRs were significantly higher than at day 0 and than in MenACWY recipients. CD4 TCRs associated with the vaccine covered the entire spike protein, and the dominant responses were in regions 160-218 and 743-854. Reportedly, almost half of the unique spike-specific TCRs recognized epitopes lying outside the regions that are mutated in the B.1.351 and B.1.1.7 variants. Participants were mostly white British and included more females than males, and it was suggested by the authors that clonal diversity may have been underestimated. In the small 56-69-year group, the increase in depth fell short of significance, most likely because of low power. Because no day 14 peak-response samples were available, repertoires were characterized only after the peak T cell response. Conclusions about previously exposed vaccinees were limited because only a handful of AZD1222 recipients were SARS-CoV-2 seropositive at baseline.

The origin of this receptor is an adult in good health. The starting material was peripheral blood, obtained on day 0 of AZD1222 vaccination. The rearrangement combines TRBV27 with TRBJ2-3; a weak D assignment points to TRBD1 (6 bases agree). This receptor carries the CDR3 CASSPGVITDTQYF. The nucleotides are TGTGCCAGCAGTCCAGGGGTTATTACAGATACGCAGTATTTT.